The 30 T cell receptor beta chains reported below all come from one sample, sequenced in a study of cytomegalovirus exposure and HLA in healthy donors. This PCR relied on a set of 60 Vbeta primers and 13 Jbeta primers. The assay was immunoSEQ multiplex PCR, and TCRdb's table has in-frame clones only and misses some. The table records 140,000 or so clones, more than 70% of them present only once. What was sequenced was PBMCs. The origin of the receptors is a woman aged 35 to 49 in good health and CMV-seronegative.

The chain uses TRBV30 and TRBJ2-6, with D possibly being TRBD1 (6 bases). Trimming removed 4 bases at V and 3 bases at J, with 10 bases between. This CDR3 has 14 amino acids. The germline gives CDR1 GTSNPN, CDR2 SVGIG (reference sequence). The CDR3 is CAWIQGFGANVLTF. In DNA, the CDR3 is TGTGCCTGGATACAGGGATTTGGGGCCAACGTCCTGACTTTC. The entire variable domain, with the rest obtained from reference TRBV30 and TRBJ2-6, is as follows: SQTIHQWPATLVQPVGSPLSLECTVEGTSNPNLYWYRQAAGRGLQLLFYSVGIGQISSEVPQNLSASRPQDRQFILSSKKLLLSDSGFYLCAWIQGFGANVLTFGAGSRLTVL.

The rearrangement uses TRBV19 and TRBJ1-2, with a tentative D call TRBD1 (5 bases). Trimming pared 8 bases from V and 8 bases from J, leaving 9 bases between. Germline loops: CDR1 LNHDA, CDR2 SQIVND (reference sequence). There are 10 residues in the CDR3. CDR3 sequence reads: CASWDFGYTF. The CDR3 DNA sequence: TGTGCCAGTTGGGACTTCGGCTACACCTTC.

This clone came up once. The V and J genes are TRBV30 and TRBJ2-1, with 7 bases matching TRBD2. The junction had 13 bases not matched to a gene; V was cut back by 4 bases and J by 4 bases. CDR1 GTSNPN and CDR2 SVGIG come from the germline V gene (reference sequence). This CDR3 is built from 16 residues. The CDR3 is CAWTPETSRHYNEQFF. The CDR3 nucleotides are TGTGCCTGGACTCCTGAGACTAGCAGGCATTACAATGAGCAGTTCTTC.

The chain combines TRBV27 with TRBJ1-1, with 8 positions matching TRBD1. In germline, CDR1 is MNHEY, CDR2 SMNVEV (reference sequence). This CDR3 is built from 14 residues. V was clipped by 5 bases and J by 5 bases; unmatched bases: 7. The CDR3, as DNA: TGTGCCAGCAGTGTACACAGGGGGAGAACTGAAGCTTTCTTT. Protein: CASSVHRGRTEAFF.

The chain employs TRBV10-3 and TRBJ2-7; D call uncertain. The CDR3 is 15 residues long. V was shortened by 2 bases and J by 1 base, with 12 bases between the two germline ends. The germline V gene has CDR1 ENHRY and CDR2 SYGVKD. The CDR3 bases are TGTGCCATCAGTGAGGAAGGCGGATGGTCCTACGAGCAGTACTTC. Translated, it gives CAISEEGGWSYEQYF.

CDR3 DNA sequence: TGTGCCACCACCCTTGGACAGCTCTACGAGCAGTACTTC. This codes for CATTLGQLYEQYF. The chain couples TRBV10-3 to TRBJ2-7; tentative D call: TRBD1 (6 bases). The CDR3 has 13 amino acids. From germline, CDR1 is ENHRY and CDR2 SYGVKD. V was trimmed by 10 bases and J by 3 bases, leaving 16 bases between them.

Turning to this clone: The junction differs from germline at one of its ends, possibly a read error. This chain uses TRBV7-9 with TRBJ1-2; 7 bases are a match to TRBD1. From germline, CDR1 is SEHNR and CDR2 FQNEAQ (reference sequence). This CDR3 contains 16 residues. DNA for the CDR3: TGTTCCAGCACTTCGCCGATGACAGGGACAAACTATGGCTACACCTTC. Amino acids: CSSTSPMTGTNYGYTF.

V gene TRBV27 combines with J gene TRBJ1-2, with D tentatively TRBD1 (6 bases). The V and J ends lost 5 bases and 8 bases respectively, with 21 bases between them. The germline V gene encodes CDR1 MNHEY and CDR2 SMNVEV (reference sequence). The CDR3 covers 15 residues. For the CDR3, the DNA is TGTGCCAGCAGTACCTTTACAGGGCGGAGTAACGGCTACACCTTC. Its translation: CASSTFTGRSNGYTF.

This chain uses TRBV29-1 with TRBJ2-3, with a possible D match to TRBD2 (6 bases). The ends were cut back, 4 bases at V and 3 bases at J, with 14 bases in the middle. CDR3 length: 14 residues. Germline V gene sequence: CDR1 SQVTM, CDR2 ANQGSEA. This chain's CDR3 is CSVAGGTATDTQYF. CDR3 DNA: TGCAGCGTTGCTGGGGGGACCGCAACAGATACGCAGTATTTT.

The genes are TRBV11-2 and TRBJ1-2; TRBD1 might be the D (6 bases). CDR3 length: 15 residues. Trimming removed 1 base at V and 2 bases at J, with 11 bases between. Germline V gene lookup returns CDR1 SGHAT and CDR2 FQNNGV. The CDR3 here is CASSLALQGNYGYTF. Here the CDR3 DNA reads TGTGCCAGCAGCTTAGCCCTACAGGGCAACTATGGCTACACCTTC.

In regard to this clone: Mismatch with germline at one junction end may stem from a read error. The V gene is TRBV19, the J gene TRBJ1-1; D not resolved. The germline V gene encodes CDR1 LNHDA and CDR2 SQIVND (reference sequence). The CDR3 runs to 12 residues. CDR3 region: CASKTGNIEAFF. CDR3 DNA sequence: TGTGCCAGTAAGACGGGAAACATTGAAGCTTTCTTT.

The chain recombines TRBV19 with TRBJ1-1, with 7 bases fitting TRBD1. Germline V lookup: CDR1 LNHDA, CDR2 SQIVND (reference sequence). V was pared by 7 bases and J by 8 bases, with 19 bases of the junction left unmatched. This CDR3 has 16 amino acids. CDR3 amino acids: CASNHLGAGGRGEAFF. For the CDR3, the DNA is TGTGCCAGTAACCATCTTGGGGCAGGGGGAAGGGGAGAAGCTTTCTTT.

A few counts support this clone. The chain combines TRBV6-5 with TRBJ1-1; D not certain. CDR1 MNHEY and CDR2 SVGAGI come from the germline V gene. V dropped 6 bases and J dropped 2 bases, with 13 bases sitting between them. This CDR3 is 14 amino acids long. The CDR3 here is CASRLYMGNTEAFF. The CDR3 DNA follows: TGTGCCAGCAGATTATACATGGGCAACACTGAAGCTTTCTTT.

This sequence joins TRBV19 and TRBJ2-7, with a weak D call TRBD2 (6 bases). Germline CDR1 and CDR2: LNHDA and SQIVND (reference sequence). The CDR3 sequence is 16 residues long. The V and J ends lost 7 bases and 2 bases respectively, with 21 bases between them. CDR3 sequence (DNA): TGTGCCAGTACACCAGGAGGGGCAGTGGGGGCCTACGAGCAGTACTTC. It specifies CASTPGGAVGAYEQYF.

This clone was counted between two and nine times. J is TRBJ2-7 and V is TRBV7-9; 8 nucleotides align to TRBD1. This CDR3 spans 15 amino acids. V trimming: 6 bases; J trimming: 4 bases; junction bases outside the gene matches: 11. Looked up from germline, CDR1 is SEHNR and CDR2 is FQNEAQ (reference sequence). DNA for the CDR3: TGTGCCAGCAGTCAGGGGGCGGGCCTGGGTTACGAGCAGTACTTC. Protein: CASSQGAGLGYEQYF.

The chain is built from TRBV10-3 and TRBJ1-2; 10 bases line up with TRBD1. Per germline, CDR1 ENHRY and CDR2 SYGVKD. After removal of 2 bases from V and 5 bases from J, the junction contained 2 bases not matched to a gene. This CDR3 comprises 14 residues. As DNA, the CDR3 is TGTGCCATCAGTGAGGGGACAGGGGATTATGGCTACACCTTC. Its protein product is CAISEGTGDYGYTF.

V and J are TRBV5-4 and TRBJ1-1; TRBD1 matches at 10 bases. V dropped 4 bases and J dropped 1; count of bases not matched to a gene: 4. CDR1 SGHNT and CDR2 YYREEE come from the germline V gene (reference sequence). The CDR3 extends over 15 amino acids. CDR3 sequence reads: CASSGTGDRNTEAFF. CDR3 in DNA: TGTGCCAGCAGCGGGACAGGGGACAGGAACACTGAAGCTTTCTTT.

DNA for the CDR3: TGTGCCATCAGTGCTGACACCGGAGGGAACTATGGCTACACCTTC. Translating gives CAISADTGGNYGYTF. This rearrangement joins TRBV10-3 to TRBJ1-2; D unresolved. V lost 4 bases and J lost 2, with 14 bases in between. CDR1 and CDR2 (germline): ENHRY, SYGVKD. The CDR3 runs 15 residues.

The V and J genes are TRBV15 and TRBJ2-1; 8 bases agree with TRBD2. This CDR3 region has 16 residues. The V gene end was trimmed by 5 bases and the J gene end by 5 bases; junction bases not matched to a gene: 11. From germline, CDR1 is LNHNV and CDR2 YYDKDF (reference sequence). The CDR3: CATSPRPTSGHNEQFF. CDR3 sequence (DNA): TGTGCCACCAGCCCTAGACCCACTAGCGGCCACAATGAGCAGTTCTTC.

The chain links TRBV10-3 to TRBJ1-6; 7 bases are a match to TRBD1. V was clipped by 4 bases and J by 7 bases; unmatched bases: 13. Germline loops: CDR1 ENHRY, CDR2 SYGVKD. CDR3 length: 17 amino acids. CDR3 in DNA: TGTGCCATCAGTGGGACATCACGACAGGGAAGGAATTCACCCCTCCACTTT. Translated: CAISGTSRQGRNSPLHF.

V is TRBV9 and J is TRBJ2-1; 16 positions agree with TRBD2. This CDR3 is 19 amino acids long. The germline V gene encodes CDR1 SGDLS and CDR2 YYNGEE. V gave up 5 bases and J gave up 1 base; unmatched junction bases: 9. CDR3 nucleotide sequence: TGTGCCAGCAGTCCTAGAGGGACTAGCGGGGGGGGTTCCTACAATGAGCAGTTCTTC. The encoded protein is CASSPRGTSGGGSYNEQFF. Full variable domain (outside the CDR3, taken from reference TRBV9 and TRBJ2-1): DSGVTQTPKHLITATGQRVTLRCSPRSGDLSVYWYQQSLDQGLQFLIQYYNGEERAKGNILERFSAQQFPDLHSELNLSSLELGDSALYFCASSPRGTSGGGSYNEQFFGPGTRLTVL.

The chain recombines TRBV5-6 with TRBJ2-3, with TRBD1 identical over 7 bases. With 1 base clipped from V and 7 bases from J, the junction kept 9 bases outside the gene matches. The germline V gene encodes CDR1 SGHDT and CDR2 YYEEEE. This CDR3 is 15 amino acids long. For the CDR3, the DNA is TGTGCCAGCAGCTTGATAAGAACAGGGGATCATACGCAGTATTTT. Amino acid sequence: CASSLIRTGDHTQYF. Variable domain in full (rest from reference TRBV5-6 and TRBJ2-3): DAGVTQSPTHLIKTRGQQVTLRCSPKSGHDTVSWYQQALGQGPQFIFQYYEEEERQRGNFPDRFSGHQFPNYSSELNVNALLLGDSALYLCASSLIRTGDHTQYFGPGTRLTVL.

This chain joins TRBV2 and TRBJ1-5; tentative D call: TRBD1 (5 bases). CDR3 length: 16 residues. Trimming left V 11 bases short and J 1 base short, with 21 bases between. CDR1 SNHLY and CDR2 FYNNEI come from the germline V gene. DNA for the CDR3: TGTGCCTGCGGGGGGGTGTGGGCGACGAGCAATCAGCCCCAGCATTTT. It yields the protein CACGGVWATSNQPQHF.

The count of this clone is one. The rearrangement uses TRBV11-3 and TRBJ2-5; TRBD1 matches at 9 bases. The CDR3 extends over 11 amino acids. Germline CDR1 is SGHNT and CDR2 is YENEEA. Trimming at V came to 2 bases and at J to 14 bases, leaving 3 bases not matched to a gene. CDR3 coding DNA: TGTGCCAGCAGCTTATGGGACAGGGATTACTTC. It encodes CASSLWDRDYF.

This clone was counted only a few times. The genes are TRBV7-2 and TRBJ2-1; D may be TRBD2 (5 bases). The CDR3 spans 13 residues. In germline, CDR1 is SGHTA, CDR2 FQGNSA. V was cut by 2 bases and J by 5 bases, with 7 bases left in between. The DNA for the CDR3 is TGTGCCAGCAGCTTAAAGGGAGACAATGAGCAGTTCTTC. Protein: CASSLKGDNEQFF.

This clone turned up a few times. This rearrangement joins TRBV5-6 to TRBJ1-2, with D possibly being TRBD1 (6 bases). V lost 6 bases and J lost 6, with 15 bases in between. The CDR3 sequence is 13 residues long. Germline V gives CDR1 SGHDT, CDR2 YYEEEE. This CDR3 is CASTTGFGDGYTF. The CDR3 coding sequence is TGTGCCAGCACCACAGGGTTTGGAGATGGCTACACCTTC.

The chain employs TRBV27 and TRBJ2-4, with 8 bases identical to TRBD1. Per germline, CDR1 MNHEY and CDR2 SMNVEV (reference sequence). This CDR3 comprises 14 residues. V lost 4 bases to trimming and J lost 8 bases; unmatched junction nucleotides: 7. CDR3 residues: CASSSRTGSYIQYF. CDR3 DNA: TGTGCCAGCAGTTCCCGGACAGGGTCATACATTCAGTACTTC.

The gene calls are TRBV5-4 and TRBJ1-6, with TRBD1 as a possible D gene (6 bases). V lost 5 bases to trimming and J lost 5 bases, with 14 bases between them. CDR1 and CDR2 from the germline V gene are SGHNT and YYREEE (reference sequence). The length of the CDR3 is 15 residues. The CDR3 loop is CASSLQGTHNSPLHF. CDR3 DNA sequence: TGTGCCAGCAGTTTACAGGGAACCCATAATTCACCCCTCCACTTT.

This sequence joins TRBV10-3 and TRBJ2-1, with 15 bases that match TRBD2. Trimming removed 3 bases from V and 10 bases from J; junction bases left unmatched: 4. This CDR3 is 15 amino acids long. Per the germline V gene, CDR1 is ENHRY and CDR2 is SYGVKD. The CDR3 DNA reads as TGTGCCATCAGTGATCTGGGACTAGCGGGAGGCGAGCAGTTCTTC. It codes for CAISDLGLAGGEQFF.

The genes are TRBV15 and TRBJ1-6, with a tentative D call TRBD1 (5 bases). The V gene lost 5 bases and the J gene lost 7 bases, with 12 bases spanning the gap. Germline CDR1 reads LNHNV; CDR2 reads YYDKDF (reference sequence). The CDR3 runs to 14 residues. The CDR3 sequence: CATSDGRANSPLHF. CDR3 DNA: TGTGCCACCAGCGACGGCAGGGCAAATTCACCCCTCCACTTT.